This T cell receptor beta chain was recovered during a study of CD8+ T cells in alopecia areata. The sequencing template was cDNA reverse transcribed from extracted RNA. The data were produced by immunoSEQ multiplex PCR, yet TCRdb's version contains in-frame clones alone and is incomplete. The sample consists of roughly 150,000 clones, around 57% of them appearing once. To note about this clone: Its antigen is not identified.

Points from the study as a whole: Affected lesional scalp, above all in alopecia totalis/universalis, was more clonal than normal scalp. Normal-skin resident alphabeta T cells also appear among scalp sample sequences.

The sequencing sample was made of CD4+ T cells sorted from blood. This clonotype was sampled from a human donor in good health.

As DNA, the CDR3 is TGTGCCAGCAGCTTAGCGGGGGGGGTCCAGGGACGGTCCTACGAGCAGTACTTC. It yields the protein CASSLAGGVQGRSYEQYF. This chain joins TRBV7-2 and TRBJ2-7, with 7 bases that match TRBD2. Germline lookup yields CDR1 SGHTA and CDR2 FQGNSA. The CDR3 has 18 amino acids. J lost 1 base, V lost 0 bases, and 12 bases had no gene match.